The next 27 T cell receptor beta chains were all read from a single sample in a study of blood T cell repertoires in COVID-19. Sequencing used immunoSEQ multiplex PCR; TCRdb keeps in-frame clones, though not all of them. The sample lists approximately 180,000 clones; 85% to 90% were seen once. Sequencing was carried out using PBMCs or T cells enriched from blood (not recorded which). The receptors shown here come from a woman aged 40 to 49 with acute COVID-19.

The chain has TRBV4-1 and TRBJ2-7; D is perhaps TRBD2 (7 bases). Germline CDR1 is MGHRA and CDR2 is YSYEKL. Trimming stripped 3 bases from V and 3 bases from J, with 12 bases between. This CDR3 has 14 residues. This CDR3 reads CASSQKGGLYEQYF. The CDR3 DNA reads TGCGCCAGCAGCCAGAAGGGGGGGCTCTACGAGCAGTACTTC.

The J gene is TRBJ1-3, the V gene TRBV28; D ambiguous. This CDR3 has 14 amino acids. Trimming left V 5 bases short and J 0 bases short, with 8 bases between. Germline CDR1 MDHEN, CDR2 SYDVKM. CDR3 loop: CASSASGSGNTIYF. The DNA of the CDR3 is TGTGCCAGCAGTGCGTCGGGCTCTGGAAACACCATATATTTT.

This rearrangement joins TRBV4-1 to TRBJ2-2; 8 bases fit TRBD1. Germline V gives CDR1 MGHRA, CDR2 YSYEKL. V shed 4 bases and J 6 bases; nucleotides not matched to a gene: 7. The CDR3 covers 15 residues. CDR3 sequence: CASSPGQGGSGELFF. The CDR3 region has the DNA TGCGCCAGCAGCCCAGGACAGGGAGGTTCCGGGGAGCTGTTTTTT.

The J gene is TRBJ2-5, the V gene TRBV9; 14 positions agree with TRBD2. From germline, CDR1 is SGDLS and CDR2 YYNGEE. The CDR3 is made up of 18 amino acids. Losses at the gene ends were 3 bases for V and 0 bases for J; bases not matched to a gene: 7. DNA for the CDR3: TGTGCCAGCAGCGAGGGGACTAGCGGGGGCCTTTACCAAGAGACCCAGTACTTC. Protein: CASSEGTSGGLYQETQYF.

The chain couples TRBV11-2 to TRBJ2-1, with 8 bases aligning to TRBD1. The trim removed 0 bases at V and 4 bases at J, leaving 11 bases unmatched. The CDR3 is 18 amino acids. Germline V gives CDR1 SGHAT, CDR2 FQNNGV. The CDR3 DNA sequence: TGTGCCAGCAGCTTAGATCCCCTGACAGGGGAACCATACAATGAGCAGTTCTTC. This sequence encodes CASSLDPLTGEPYNEQFF.

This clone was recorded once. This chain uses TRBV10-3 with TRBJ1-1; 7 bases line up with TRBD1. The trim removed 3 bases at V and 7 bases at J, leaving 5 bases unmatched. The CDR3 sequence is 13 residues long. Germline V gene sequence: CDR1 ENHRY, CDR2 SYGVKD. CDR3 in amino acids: CAISDTGDHEAFF. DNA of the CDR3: TGTGCCATCAGTGATACAGGGGATCATGAAGCTTTCTTT.

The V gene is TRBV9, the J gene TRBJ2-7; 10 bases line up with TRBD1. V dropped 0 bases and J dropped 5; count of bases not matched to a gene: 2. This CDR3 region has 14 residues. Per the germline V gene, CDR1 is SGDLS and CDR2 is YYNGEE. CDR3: CASSVGGTGDEQYF. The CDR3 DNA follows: TGTGCCAGCAGCGTAGGGGGGACAGGGGACGAGCAGTACTTC.

This CDR3 is CASSISGGGSDTQYF. The CDR3 coding sequence is TGTGCCAGTAGTATAAGCGGCGGGGGGTCGGATACGCAGTATTTT. The chain couples TRBV19 to TRBJ2-3; 8 positions match TRBD2. The CDR3 spans 15 residues. Losses at the gene ends were 2 bases for V and 6 bases for J; bases not matched to a gene: 7. CDR1 and CDR2 from the germline V gene are LNHDA and SQIVND (reference sequence).

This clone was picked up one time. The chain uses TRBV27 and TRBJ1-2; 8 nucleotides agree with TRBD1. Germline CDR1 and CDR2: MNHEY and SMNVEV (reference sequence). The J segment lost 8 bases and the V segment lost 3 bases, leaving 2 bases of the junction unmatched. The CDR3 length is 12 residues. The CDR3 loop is CASSLTGDGYTF. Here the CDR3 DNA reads TGTGCCAGCAGTTTGACAGGGGACGGCTACACCTTC.

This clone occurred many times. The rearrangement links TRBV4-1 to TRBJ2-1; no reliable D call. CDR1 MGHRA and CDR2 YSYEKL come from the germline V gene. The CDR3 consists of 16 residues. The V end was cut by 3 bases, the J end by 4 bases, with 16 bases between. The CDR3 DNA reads TGCGCCAGCAGCCACCATCCCTGGGCCCTTTACAATGAGCAGTTCTTC. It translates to CASSHHPWALYNEQFF.

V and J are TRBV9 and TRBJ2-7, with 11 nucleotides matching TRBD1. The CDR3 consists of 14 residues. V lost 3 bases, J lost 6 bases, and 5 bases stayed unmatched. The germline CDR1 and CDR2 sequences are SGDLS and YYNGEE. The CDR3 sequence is CASSEGQGAGEQYF. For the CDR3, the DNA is TGTGCCAGCAGCGAAGGACAGGGGGCCGGCGAGCAGTACTTC.

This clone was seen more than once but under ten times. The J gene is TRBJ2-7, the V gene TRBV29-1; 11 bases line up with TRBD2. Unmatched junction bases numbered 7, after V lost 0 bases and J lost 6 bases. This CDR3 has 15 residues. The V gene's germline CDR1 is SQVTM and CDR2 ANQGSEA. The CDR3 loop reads CSVEETRLAGLEQYF. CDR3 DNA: TGCAGCGTTGAAGAGACGCGACTAGCGGGACTCGAGCAGTACTTC.

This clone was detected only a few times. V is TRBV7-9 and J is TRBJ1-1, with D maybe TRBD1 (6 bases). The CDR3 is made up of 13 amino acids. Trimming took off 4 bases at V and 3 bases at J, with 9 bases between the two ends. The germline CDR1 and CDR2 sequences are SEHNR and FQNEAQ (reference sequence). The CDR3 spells CASSSGQHTEAFF. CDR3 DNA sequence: TGTGCCAGCAGCTCTGGACAGCACACTGAAGCTTTCTTT. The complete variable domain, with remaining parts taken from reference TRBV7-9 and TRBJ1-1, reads DTGVSQNPRHKITKRGQNVTFRCDPISEHNRLYWYRQTLGQGPEFLTYFQNEAQLEKSRLLSDRFSAERPKGSFSTLEIQRTEQGDSAMYLCASSSGQHTEAFFGQGTRLTVV.

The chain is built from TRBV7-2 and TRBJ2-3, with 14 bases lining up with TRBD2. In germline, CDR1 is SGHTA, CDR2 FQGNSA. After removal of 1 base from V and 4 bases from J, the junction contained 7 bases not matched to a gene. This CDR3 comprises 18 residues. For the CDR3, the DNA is TGTGCCAGCAGCTTAGGCCGGGGACTAGCGGGAGTTTCAGATACGCAGTATTTT. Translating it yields CASSLGRGLAGVSDTQYF.

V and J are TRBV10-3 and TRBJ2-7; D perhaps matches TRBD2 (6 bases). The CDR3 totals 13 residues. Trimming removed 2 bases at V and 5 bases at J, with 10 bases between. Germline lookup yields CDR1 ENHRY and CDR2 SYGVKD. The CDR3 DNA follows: TGTGCCATCAGTGAGGAGGGACTCAACGAGCAGTACTTC. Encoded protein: CAISEEGLNEQYF.

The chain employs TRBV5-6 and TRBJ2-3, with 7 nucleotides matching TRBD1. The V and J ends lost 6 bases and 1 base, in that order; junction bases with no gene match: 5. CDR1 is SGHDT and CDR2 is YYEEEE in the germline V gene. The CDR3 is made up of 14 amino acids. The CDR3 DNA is TGTGCCAGCATATTAGGGGGCGGCACAGATACGCAGTATTTT. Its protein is CASILGGGTDTQYF. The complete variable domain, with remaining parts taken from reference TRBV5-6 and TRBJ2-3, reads DAGVTQSPTHLIKTRGQQVTLRCSPKSGHDTVSWYQQALGQGPQFIFQYYEEEERQRGNFPDRFSGHQFPNYSSELNVNALLLGDSALYLCASILGGGTDTQYFGPGTRLTVL.

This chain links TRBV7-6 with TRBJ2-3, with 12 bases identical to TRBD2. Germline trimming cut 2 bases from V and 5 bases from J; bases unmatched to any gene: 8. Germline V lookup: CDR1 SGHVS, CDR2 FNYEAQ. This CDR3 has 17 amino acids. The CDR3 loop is CASSLRSSGGARDTQYF. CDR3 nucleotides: TGTGCCAGCAGCTTAAGGTCTAGCGGGGGGGCTCGAGATACGCAGTATTTT.

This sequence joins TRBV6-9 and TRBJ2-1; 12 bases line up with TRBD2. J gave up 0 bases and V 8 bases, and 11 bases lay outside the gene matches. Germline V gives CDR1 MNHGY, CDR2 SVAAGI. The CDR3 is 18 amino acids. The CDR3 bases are TGTGCCAGCCATTTTGGACTAGCGGGACCGAACTCCTACAATGAGCAGTTCTTC. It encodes CASHFGLAGPNSYNEQFF.

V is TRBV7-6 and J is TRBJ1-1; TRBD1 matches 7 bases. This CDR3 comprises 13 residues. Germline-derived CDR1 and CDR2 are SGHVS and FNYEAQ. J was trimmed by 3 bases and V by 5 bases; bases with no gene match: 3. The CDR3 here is CASSVRGDTEAFF. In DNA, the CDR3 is TGTGCCAGCAGCGTCAGGGGGGACACTGAAGCTTTCTTT.

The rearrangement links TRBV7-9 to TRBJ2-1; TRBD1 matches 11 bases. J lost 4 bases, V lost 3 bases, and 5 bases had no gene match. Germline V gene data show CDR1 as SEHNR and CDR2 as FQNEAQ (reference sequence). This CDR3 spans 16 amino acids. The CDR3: CASSFLRDRGYNEQFF. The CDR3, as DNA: TGTGCCAGCAGCTTTCTCCGGGACAGGGGGTACAATGAGCAGTTCTTC.

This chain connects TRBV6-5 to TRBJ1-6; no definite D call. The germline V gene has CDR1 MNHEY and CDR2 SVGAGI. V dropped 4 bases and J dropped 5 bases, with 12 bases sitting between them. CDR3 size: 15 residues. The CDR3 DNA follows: TGTGCCAGCAGTTTTAAAGGGAGGGATAATTCACCCCTCCACTTT. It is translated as CASSFKGRDNSPLHF.

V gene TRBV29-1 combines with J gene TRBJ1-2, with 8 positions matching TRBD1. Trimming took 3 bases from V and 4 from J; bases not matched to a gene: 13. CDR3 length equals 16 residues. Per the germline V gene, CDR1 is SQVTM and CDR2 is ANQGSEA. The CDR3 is CSVDQIPGQVAYGYTF. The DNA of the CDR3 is TGCAGCGTTGATCAGATTCCGGGACAGGTCGCCTATGGCTACACCTTC.

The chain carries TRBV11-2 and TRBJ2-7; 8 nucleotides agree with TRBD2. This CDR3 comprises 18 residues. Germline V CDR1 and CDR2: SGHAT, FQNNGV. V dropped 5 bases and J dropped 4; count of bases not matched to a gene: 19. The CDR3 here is CASSTSRIGGRYSYEQYF. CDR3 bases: TGTGCCAGCAGCACGAGTAGGATTGGCGGGAGGTACAGTTACGAGCAGTACTTC.

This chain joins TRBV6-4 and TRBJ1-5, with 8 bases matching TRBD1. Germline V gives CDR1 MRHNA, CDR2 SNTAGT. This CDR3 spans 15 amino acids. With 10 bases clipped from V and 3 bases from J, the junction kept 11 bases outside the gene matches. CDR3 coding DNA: TGTGCCACCAGGACGTCGGGACAGGTCAATCAGCCCCAGCATTTT. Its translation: CATRTSGQVNQPQHF.

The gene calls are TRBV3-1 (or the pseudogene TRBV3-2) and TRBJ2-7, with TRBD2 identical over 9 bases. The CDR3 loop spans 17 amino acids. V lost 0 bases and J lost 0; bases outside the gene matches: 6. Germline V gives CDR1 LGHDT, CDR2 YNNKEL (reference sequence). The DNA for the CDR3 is TGTGCCAGCAGCCAAGAACCGACTAGCGGACTCTCCTACGAGCAGTACTTC. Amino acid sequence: CASSQEPTSGLSYEQYF.

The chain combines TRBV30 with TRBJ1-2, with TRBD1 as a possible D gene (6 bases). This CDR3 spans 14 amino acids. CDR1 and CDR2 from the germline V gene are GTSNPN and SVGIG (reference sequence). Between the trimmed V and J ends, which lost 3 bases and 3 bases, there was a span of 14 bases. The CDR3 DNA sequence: TGTGCCTGGAGCGGCAGGGGCTTCGACTATGGCTACACCTTC. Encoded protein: CAWSGRGFDYGYTF.

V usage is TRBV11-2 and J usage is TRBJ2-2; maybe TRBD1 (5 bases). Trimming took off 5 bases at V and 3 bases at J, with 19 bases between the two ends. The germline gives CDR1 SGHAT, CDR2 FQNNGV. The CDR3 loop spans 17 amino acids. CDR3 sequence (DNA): TGTGCCAGCAGCCCAGGGCGGACAACTAAGGACACCGGGGAGCTGTTTTTT. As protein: CASSPGRTTKDTGELFF.